This is a list of T cell receptor beta chains from one sample in a study of shared clonotypes between healthy human individuals. Produced via immunoSEQ multiplex PCR; TCRdb's table is partial and in-frame only. The sample holds around 1 million clones, approximately 76% seen once. Source material: memory CD4+ T cells sorted from blood. The source is a man between 18 and 29 years old in good health. Both conserved end residues are part of each CDR3. D genes are given only for firm matches. Size is omitted from some rows. Given values are once, few, many or a class for expanded clones.

DNA	CDR3	length	D	V	J	size
TGCAGCCTGCGGACAGGGCGGACTGAAGCTTTCTTT	CSLRTGRTEAFF	12	TRBD1	TRBV29-1	TRBJ1-1	many
TGCGCCACCGCTCGGGGACAGGGTGCCTACAATGAGCAGTTCTTC	CATARGQGAYNEQFF	15	TRBD1	TRBV5-1	TRBJ2-1	-
TGTGCCAGCGGACCCTTGGGGCTTGTGAACACTGAAGCTTTCTTT	CASGPLGLVNTEAFF	15	-	TRBV5-4	TRBJ1-1	-
TGTGCCTGGAGTCGAGGGGGTGACACCGGGGAGCTGTTTTTT	CAWSRGGDTGELFF	14	-	TRBV30	TRBJ2-2	many
TGCGCCAGCAGCCCCCCCGGTACGGGGGGCGGCGAGCAGTACTTC	CASSPPGTGGGEQYF	15	-	TRBV5-1	TRBJ2-7	-
TGCGCCAGCAGCTTGGGCCTAGCGGGGGTTTTAAATACGCAGTATTTT	CASSLGLAGVLNTQYF	16	TRBD2	TRBV5-1	TRBJ2-3	few
TGCAGCGCTGGAGGGGCGGACTCCTACGAGCAGTACTTC	CSAGGADSYEQYF	13	-	TRBV29-1	TRBJ2-7	-
TGTGCCAGCAGCTTGGAGGCTAGCGGGAGCAATGAGCAGTTCTTC	CASSLEASGSNEQFF	15	TRBD2	TRBV5-4	TRBJ2-1	-
TGTGCCAGCAGCAAAACCTATGTTAGGGGCTACACCTTC	CASSKTYVRGYTF	13	-	TRBV21-1	TRBJ1-2	-
TGTGCCAGCAGCTTAGACAGGGGGCGTTGGACTGAGCAGTTCTTC	CASSLDRGRWTEQFF	15	TRBD1	TRBV11-2	TRBJ2-1	-
TGTGCCAGCAGTCTCCTAGCGGGGGGGCGGGATGAGCAGTTCTTC	CASSLLAGGRDEQFF	15	TRBD2	TRBV2	TRBJ2-1	-
TGTGCCAGCAGCTTAGCGACAGGGCTGGGAGAGACCCAGTACTTC	CASSLATGLGETQYF	15	TRBD1	TRBV7-6	TRBJ2-5	-
TGTGCCAGCAGCCCCGGGGGACTCACCCTAGTCAATGAGCAGTTCTTC	CASSPGGLTLVNEQFF	16	-	TRBV5-6	TRBJ2-1	-
TGTGCCAGCAGTCTCTCGGGACGGTTTAACTATGGCTACACCTTC	CASSLSGRFNYGYTF	15	-	TRBV28	TRBJ1-2	-
TGTGCCAGTATATCAGGAGGGAGACTCCGACGTTTCTATGAGCAGTTCTTC	CASISGGRLRRFYEQFF	17	-	TRBV19	TRBJ2-1	-
TGCGCCAGCAGCGGGGCGGCTTCGGGTTCGGGTACGCAGTATTTT	CASSGAASGSGTQYF	15	-	TRBV5-1	TRBJ2-3	-
TGTGCCAGCAGCTTATCCGGGGACCCCCAAGGACTGGATACGCAGTATTTT	CASSLSGDPQGLDTQYF	17	-	TRBV11-3	TRBJ2-3	many
TGTGCCAGTAGTACCACAGGCGCTAGCAATCAGCCCCAGCATTTT	CASSTTGASNQPQHF	15	-	TRBV19	TRBJ1-5	-
TGTGCCTGGGTTTTTCGGGCCGGGGAGCTGTTTTTT	CAWVFRAGELFF	12	-	TRBV30	TRBJ2-2	-
TGTGCCAGCAGCAGTTCAGGTTTGGAGACCCAGTACTTC	CASSSSGLETQYF	13	-	TRBV5-4	TRBJ2-5	-
TGTGCCAGCAGCTTAGGGGACAGGGTCAACGAGCAGTACTTC	CASSLGDRVNEQYF	14	TRBD1	TRBV11-3	TRBJ2-7	-
TGTGCCAGCAGCATCAGGACTAGGCGGAGGGTAGATGAGCAGTTCTTC	CASSIRTRRRVDEQFF	16	TRBD2	TRBV5-5	TRBJ2-1	-
TGTGCCAGCAGCTTAACGCCCTCCTATAATTCACCCCTCCACTTT	CASSLTPSYNSPLHF	15	-	TRBV7-3	TRBJ1-6	-
TGTGCCAGCAGCTTATCCGGTTCTGAAGCTTTCTTT	CASSLSGSEAFF	12	-	TRBV7-9	TRBJ1-1	-
TGTGCCAGCAGTGGGGGTCAGGGCATGGATTCACCCCTCCACTTT	CASSGGQGMDSPLHF	15	-	TRBV28	TRBJ1-6	-
TGTGCCAGCAGACGGACAGGGGGCTATGGCTACACCTTC	CASRRTGGYGYTF	13	TRBD1	TRBV5-5	TRBJ1-2	-
TGTGCCAGCGGAACGACAGGGAATAATTCACCCCTCCACTTT	CASGTTGNNSPLHF	14	TRBD1	TRBV6-6	TRBJ1-6	-
TGTGCCAGCAGCCTCTTTCCAAAAGGGGGAGAGACCCAGTACTTC	CASSLFPKGGETQYF	15	-	TRBV5-6	TRBJ2-5	-
TGTGCCAGCAGTGACCTTCGGGGAGAAGAGACCCAGTACTTC	CASSDLRGEETQYF	14	-	TRBV25-1	TRBJ2-5	-
TGTGCCAGCAGCACCCGTCCCGGGACTAGCGGGGGGGCTGAATTCGAGCAGTACTTC	CASSTRPGTSGGAEFEQYF	19	TRBD2	TRBV5-4	TRBJ2-7	-
TGTGCCAGTAGTATAGGGGGACAGGGTCGGGACATTCAGTACTTC	CASSIGGQGRDIQYF	15	TRBD1	TRBV19	TRBJ2-4	once
TGCGCCAGCAGCGGCAGGGGGTCCTCCTACGAGCAGTACTTC	CASSGRGSSYEQYF	14	TRBD1	TRBV5-1	TRBJ2-7	-
TGTGCCAGCAGCCTCCTTGGGGCAGGGGCGACCACTGAAGCTTTCTTT	CASSLLGAGATTEAFF	16	-	TRBV5-6	TRBJ1-1	-
TGTGCCAGCAGTCGCGGCGAGATCTACGAGCAGTACTTC	CASSRGEIYEQYF	13	-	TRBV11-2	TRBJ2-7	-
TGCGCCAGCAGCTACAGCGGTTCGTTCAGGGCGGGGCCCTACTCCTACGAGCAGTACTTC	CASSYSGSFRAGPYSYEQYF	20	-	TRBV5-1	TRBJ2-7	-
TGTGCCAGCTCACCCGGGACAGGTGATGCAGGAAACACCATATATTTT	CASSPGTGDAGNTIYF	16	TRBD1	TRBV18	TRBJ1-3	few
TGTGCCAGCAGGGGGGAACAGGGTGGTTCACCCCTCCACTTT	CASRGEQGGSPLHF	14	-	TRBV2	TRBJ1-6	many
TGTGCCAGCAGCCCAGAGCGACCGGAGATTAATTCACCCCTCCACTTT	CASSPERPEINSPLHF	16	-	TRBV13	TRBJ1-6	-
TGTGCCAGTAGTATAGGGCCCTTGTGGCAGAACTATGGCTACACCTTC	CASSIGPLWQNYGYTF	16	-	TRBV19	TRBJ1-2	-